These 32 T cell receptor beta chains were sequenced from one sample in a study of T cell responses to AZD1222 COVID-19 vaccine. Repertoires were generated with immunoSEQ multiplex PCR, while TCRdb's copy carries only in-frame clones and drops some. Of about 120,000 clones in the sample, 94% are singletons; the top ten hold 2.9%. Sequences were derived from peripheral blood, sampled 28 days after the second AZD1222 dose. The receptors were sampled from an adult who received the AZD1222 COVID-19 vaccine.

The chain is built from TRBV6-5 and TRBJ1-2; TRBD1 is a possible D gene (5 bases). This CDR3 spans 13 amino acids. Trimming took 5 bases from V and 6 from J, leaving 13 bases between them. Germline V gene sequence: CDR1 MNHEY, CDR2 SVGAGI. The CDR3 here is CASSSLGTDGYTF. Here the CDR3 DNA reads TGTGCCAGCAGTAGCTTAGGGACGGATGGCTACACCTTC.

As DNA, the CDR3 is TGTGCCAGCAGCCCCCGACAGACGAACACTGAAGCTTTCTTT. Amino acid sequence: CASSPRQTNTEAFF. This chain joins TRBV13 and TRBJ1-1, with D perhaps TRBD1 (5 bases). Germline-derived CDR1 and CDR2 are PRHDT and FYEKMQ (reference sequence). CDR3 length: 14 residues. The V and J ends lost 5 bases and 1 base respectively, with 11 bases between them.

The V and J genes are TRBV10-1 and TRBJ2-5; 9 positions agree with TRBD2. Germline V gene sequence: CDR1 WNHNN, CDR2 SYGVQD (reference sequence). Trimming removed 4 bases from V and 4 bases from J; junction bases left unmatched: 7. The CDR3 contains 15 residues. CDR3 region: CASSVGGRGGETQYF. CDR3 nucleotides: TGCGCCAGCAGTGTCGGCGGGAGGGGGGGAGAGACCCAGTACTTC.

The chain couples TRBV4-1 to TRBJ2-1; D gene unclear. This CDR3 contains 13 residues. Germline CDR1 MGHRA, CDR2 YSYEKL. V was pared by 0 bases and J by 13 bases, with 13 bases between. The CDR3 spells CASSQDLGYSQFF. CDR3 nucleotide sequence: TGCGCCAGCAGCCAAGATCTAGGGTACTCCCAGTTCTTC.

This clone has a single count. J is TRBJ2-1 and V is TRBV4-1; no firm D call. V was pared by 1 base and J by 0 bases, with 10 bases between. The CDR3 sequence is 16 residues long. Germline V lookup: CDR1 MGHRA, CDR2 YSYEKL. CDR3 in amino acids: CASSQGDLASYNEQFF. As DNA, the CDR3 is TGCGCCAGCAGCCAAGGGGATCTCGCCTCCTACAATGAGCAGTTCTTC.

This sequence joins TRBV7-9 and TRBJ1-3; 7 bases match TRBD1. This CDR3 contains 18 residues. In germline, CDR1 is SEHNR, CDR2 FQNEAQ (reference sequence). J gave up 0 bases and V 4 bases, and 12 bases lay outside the gene matches. The CDR3 region is CASSSSIKYRGSGNTIYF. CDR3 nucleotides: TGTGCCAGCAGCTCCAGCATTAAATACAGGGGCTCTGGAAACACCATATATTTT. Based on the CDR3 plus reference TRBV7-9 and TRBJ1-3, the full variable domain is DTGVSQNPRHKITKRGQNVTFRCDPISEHNRLYWYRQTLGQGPEFLTYFQNEAQLEKSRLLSDRFSAERPKGSFSTLEIQRTEQGDSAMYLCASSSSIKYRGSGNTIYFGEGSWLTVV.

The chain combines TRBV11-3 with TRBJ2-7; no clear D gene. Trimming took off 8 bases at V and 4 bases at J, with 12 bases between the two ends. CDR3 length equals 12 residues. Per germline, CDR1 SGHNT and CDR2 YENEEA. The CDR3 protein is CASSHDKYEQYF. The CDR3 coding sequence is TGTGCCAGCTCCCACGATAAGTACGAGCAGTACTTC.

V is TRBV5-1 and J is TRBJ1-1, with 7 bases matching TRBD1. This CDR3 contains 16 residues. With V trimmed by 2 bases and J by 2 bases, 9 bases remained unmatched. Germline V gives CDR1 SGHRS, CDR2 YFSETQ. The CDR3 nucleotides are TGCGCCAGCAGCTTAACCCGACAGGGCCGTAACACTGAAGCTTTCTTT. Protein sequence: CASSLTRQGRNTEAFF.

This chain links TRBV27 with TRBJ1-2, with unresolved D. The V and J ends lost 4 bases and 3 bases respectively, with 12 bases between them. CDR3 length: 14 amino acids. Germline V lookup: CDR1 MNHEY, CDR2 SMNVEV (reference sequence). CDR3 loop: CASSSPGSHYGYTF. The CDR3 DNA sequence: TGTGCCAGCAGTTCTCCCGGATCCCACTATGGCTACACCTTC.

This rearrangement joins TRBV10-3 to TRBJ2-7; TRBD2 matches 10 bases. This CDR3 comprises 15 residues. J was trimmed by 4 bases and V by 4 bases; bases with no gene match: 7. The germline CDR1 and CDR2 sequences are ENHRY and SYGVKD. CDR3 sequence reads: CAISGPGLASYEQYF. The CDR3 DNA reads TGTGCCATCAGTGGGCCGGGACTAGCGTCATACGAGCAGTACTTC.

This CDR3 reads CASSLWGGWSSGNTIYF. CDR3 coding DNA: TGTGCCAGCAGCTTATGGGGCGGGTGGAGCTCTGGAAACACCATATATTTT. The genes are TRBV5-6 and TRBJ1-3, with D perhaps matching TRBD1 (5 bases). Trimming took off 2 bases at V and 0 bases at J, with 15 bases between the two ends. The CDR3 spans 17 residues. Germline CDR1 and CDR2: SGHDT and YYEEEE. The entire variable domain, with the rest obtained from reference TRBV5-6 and TRBJ1-3, is as follows: DAGVTQSPTHLIKTRGQQVTLRCSPKSGHDTVSWYQQALGQGPQFIFQYYEEEERQRGNFPDRFSGHQFPNYSSELNVNALLLGDSALYLCASSLWGGWSSGNTIYFGEGSWLTVV.

The V gene is TRBV10-2, the J gene TRBJ2-5; D possibly corresponds to TRBD1 (6 bases). Trimming took 1 base from V and 5 from J, leaving 20 bases between them. This CDR3 region has 17 residues. CDR1 is WSHSY and CDR2 is SAAADI in the germline V gene. For the CDR3, the DNA is TGCGCCAGCAGTGAGTTGCGACAGGTCAGGCGGGCGGAGACCCAGTACTTC. Amino acid sequence: CASSELRQVRRAETQYF.

V gene TRBV5-4 combines with J gene TRBJ1-1; D remains ambiguous. CDR3 length: 14 amino acids. With 4 bases removed from V and 4 bases from J, the gap between germline ends came to 14 bases. CDR1 and CDR2 from the germline V gene are SGHNT and YYREEE (reference sequence). The CDR3 nucleotides read TGTGCCAGCAGCCAATCTCGTGGGAGCACTGAAGCTTTCTTT. Residues: CASSQSRGSTEAFF.

J is TRBJ2-7 and V is TRBV5-4; 9 nucleotides line up with TRBD1. This CDR3 is 15 amino acids long. Germline CDR1 and CDR2: SGHNT and YYREEE (reference sequence). The V segment lost 6 bases and the J segment 4 bases; nucleotides outside the gene matches: 11. CDR3 residues: CASKSLDRGPYEQYF. CDR3 nucleotide sequence: TGTGCCAGCAAATCCCTGGACAGGGGACCATACGAGCAGTACTTC.

Points on this clone: Its ends do not fully match the called genes, so a read error is possible. The chain joins TRBV11-2 to TRBJ1-1; D not resolved. The germline gives CDR1 SGHAT, CDR2 FQNNGV. This CDR3 region has 16 residues. CDR3 sequence: CASSLETAISNTEAFF. DNA of the CDR3: TGTGCCAGCAGCCTAGAGACCGCTATCTCGAACACTGAAGCTTTCTTT.

This chain links TRBV24-1 with TRBJ2-3; D possibly corresponds to TRBD2 (6 bases). The germline V gene has CDR1 KGHDR and CDR2 SFDVKD. With 7 bases removed from V and 2 bases from J, the gap between germline ends came to 12 bases. CDR3 length: 14 residues. Here the CDR3 reads CATSRGSSTDTQYF. Here the CDR3 DNA reads TGTGCCACCAGCCGGGGGTCCTCCACAGATACGCAGTATTTT.

The CDR3 DNA is TGTGCCACCAGTGATCGGACTAGCAACAATGAGCAGTTCTTC. Amino acids: CATSDRTSNNEQFF. The chain recombines TRBV24-1 with TRBJ2-1, with 8 positions matching TRBD2. This CDR3 spans 14 amino acids. CDR1 is KGHDR and CDR2 is SFDVKD in the germline V gene. Trimming cost V 3 bases and J 5 bases; bases outside gene matches: 2.

DNA for the CDR3: TGCAGTGCTAGTACTCCCGGACAGGGGAGAGAGACCCAGTACTTC. Encoded protein: CSASTPGQGRETQYF. V usage is TRBV20-1 and J usage is TRBJ2-5; TRBD1 matches 9 bases. Losses at the gene ends were 3 bases for V and 4 bases for J; bases not matched to a gene: 9. The CDR3 length is 15 residues. The germline V gene encodes CDR1 DFQATT and CDR2 SNEGSKA (reference sequence).

The chain is built from TRBV19 and TRBJ1-6; TRBD1 might be the D (6 bases). V was pared by 4 bases and J by 10 bases, with 11 bases between. The CDR3 runs to 13 residues. Per the germline V gene, CDR1 is LNHDA and CDR2 is SQIVND (reference sequence). The CDR3 DNA reads as TGTGCCAGTAGTACCGCAGGGGCATCACCCCTCCACTTT. Translated, it gives CASSTAGASPLHF.

The chain is built from TRBV5-4 and TRBJ1-1; D is possibly TRBD1 (6 bases). The V gene's germline CDR1 is SGHNT and CDR2 YYREEE (reference sequence). V was cut by 0 bases and J by 7 bases, with 10 bases left in between. The CDR3 covers 13 residues. CDR3 coding DNA: TGTGCCAGCAGCTTGGGGGGGCAGGGTGAAGCTTTCTTT. As protein: CASSLGGQGEAFF.

J is TRBJ2-7 and V is TRBV7-9; D may correspond to TRBD1 or TRBD2 (5 bases each). The V gene's germline CDR1 is SEHNR and CDR2 FQNEAQ (reference sequence). V was trimmed by 4 bases and J by 6 bases, leaving 10 bases between them. The CDR3 is 12 amino acids. As DNA, the CDR3 is TGTGCCAGCAGCTCCTTGGGGACCGAGCAGTACTTC. This encodes CASSSLGTEQYF.

V gene TRBV6-1 combines with J gene TRBJ1-2, with TRBD1 matching 8 bases. Germline lookup yields CDR1 MNHNS and CDR2 SASEGT. With 3 bases clipped from V and 4 bases from J, the junction kept 4 bases outside the gene matches. This CDR3 spans 14 amino acids. In nucleotides, the CDR3 is TGTGCCAGCAGTGAGGACAGGGCCCCCTATGGCTACACCTTC. This gives the protein CASSEDRAPYGYTF.

The chain employs TRBV5-1 and TRBJ1-1; no clear D. This CDR3 has 14 residues. V gave up 0 bases and J gave up 5 bases, with 11 bases separating them. Germline loops: CDR1 SGHRS, CDR2 YFSETQ. The CDR3 sequence: CASSLEVVRTEAFF. For the CDR3, the DNA is TGCGCCAGCAGCTTGGAGGTGGTGCGGACTGAAGCTTTCTTT. The full variable domain, its missing parts supplied by reference TRBV5-1 and TRBJ1-1, is KAGVTQTPRYLIKTRGQQVTLSCSPISGHRSVSWYQQTPGQGLQFLFEYFSETQRNKGNFPGRFSGRQFSNSRSEMNVSTLELGDSALYLCASSLEVVRTEAFFGQGTRLTVV.

The rearrangement joins TRBV19 to TRBJ2-7; TRBD1 agrees at 10 bases. J gave up 2 bases and V 5 bases, and 3 bases lay outside the gene matches. CDR3 length: 14 residues. Germline CDR1 LNHDA, CDR2 SQIVND (reference sequence). The CDR3 is CASSWTGGPYEQYF. DNA for the CDR3: TGTGCCAGTAGTTGGACAGGGGGTCCCTACGAGCAGTACTTC.

V usage is TRBV6-4 and J usage is TRBJ1-1; D might be TRBD1 (6 bases). Trimming took off 4 bases at V and 5 bases at J, with 8 bases between the two ends. The germline V gene has CDR1 MRHNA and CDR2 SNTAGT. This CDR3 spans 12 amino acids. The CDR3 protein is CASSGQGTEAFF. The CDR3 DNA reads as TGTGCCAGCAGTGGCCAGGGGACTGAAGCTTTCTTT.

The chain carries TRBV3-1 (or the pseudogene TRBV3-2) and TRBJ1-2, with D hard to call. Trimming removed 4 bases at V and 8 bases at J, with 11 bases between. The germline V gene encodes CDR1 LGHDT and CDR2 YNNKEL (reference sequence). The CDR3 runs to 12 residues. The CDR3 sequence: CASSLWDGGYTF. The CDR3 DNA sequence: TGTGCCAGCAGCCTCTGGGATGGGGGCTACACCTTC.

This clone has a single count. This chain links TRBV5-1 with TRBJ1-2; no firm D call. This CDR3 comprises 14 residues. The germline gives CDR1 SGHRS, CDR2 YFSETQ. V was cut by 2 bases and J by 1 base, with 9 bases left in between. CDR3: CASSLSTGNYGYTF. CDR3 bases: TGCGCCAGCAGCTTATCAACGGGTAACTATGGCTACACCTTC.

In this sample, this clone turned up once. The chain has TRBV15 and TRBJ1-5; D is unclear. The V gene lost 3 bases and the J gene lost 6 bases, with 6 bases spanning the gap. The CDR3 is 12 residues long. Germline V CDR1 and CDR2: LNHNV, YYDKDF (reference sequence). DNA for the CDR3: TGTGCCACCAGCAGGTATTTTCAGCCCCAGCATTTT. Amino acid sequence: CATSRYFQPQHF.

The chain recombines TRBV2 with TRBJ2-1; TRBD2 aligns across 7 bases. The trim removed 6 bases at V and 0 bases at J, leaving 8 bases unmatched. The V gene's germline CDR1 is SNHLY and CDR2 FYNNEI. CDR3 length equals 16 residues. CDR3 DNA: TGTGCCAGCAGCGACACTAGCGCTGACTCCTACAATGAGCAGTTCTTC. Its protein product is CASSDTSADSYNEQFF.

V usage is TRBV7-9 and J usage is TRBJ1-1, with unresolved D. Looked up from germline, CDR1 is SEHNR and CDR2 is FQNEAQ (reference sequence). The CDR3 has 15 amino acids. V was cut by 1 base and J by 4 bases, with 13 bases left in between. The CDR3 region is CASSLGGKELTEAFF. In DNA form, the CDR3 reads TGTGCCAGCAGCTTAGGAGGTAAAGAGCTCACTGAAGCTTTCTTT.

J is TRBJ1-1 and V is TRBV7-9; D might be TRBD1 (5 bases). The length of the CDR3 is 14 residues. Trimming cost V 5 bases and J 0 bases, with 10 bases left between them. Germline V gives CDR1 SEHNR, CDR2 FQNEAQ (reference sequence). The CDR3 DNA sequence: TGTGCCAGCAGCGGGGGATTTTTGAACACTGAAGCTTTCTTT. It is translated as CASSGGFLNTEAFF.

This clone was recorded once. The CDR3 DNA sequence: TGTGCCACCAGCACCGGACAGAATTTTGAAAAACTGTTTTTT. It is translated as CATSTGQNFEKLFF. The chain couples TRBV15 to TRBJ1-4; D is possibly TRBD1 (6 bases). Germline V lookup: CDR1 LNHNV, CDR2 YYDKDF (reference sequence). Trimming shortened V by 4 bases and J by 7 bases, and 13 bases separated the two germline ends. This CDR3 is built from 14 residues.